These 21 T cell receptor beta chains were sequenced from one sample in a study of blood T cell repertoires in COVID-19. The table came from immunoSEQ multiplex PCR; TCRdb's copy has only in-frame clones and leaves some out. The sample has about 140,000 clones, around 87% seen once. The sample was PBMCs or T cells enriched from blood (not recorded which). These TCRs come from a man aged 55 to 70 who had recovered from COVID-19.

Regarding this clone: Other DNA sequences of this sample code for an identical CDR3. The chain has TRBV28 and TRBJ2-7; D is unclear. Trimming took 5 bases from V and 0 from J, leaving 8 bases between them. Per germline, CDR1 MDHEN and CDR2 SYDVKM. The CDR3 loop spans 13 amino acids. This chain's CDR3 is CASSRLGSYEQYF. The CDR3 DNA is TGTGCCAGCAGTCGACTGGGCTCCTACGAGCAGTACTTC.

This clone was seen a few times. The chain carries TRBV7-9 and TRBJ1-1, with unresolved D. The V and J ends lost 5 bases and 6 bases respectively, with 10 bases between them. Looked up from germline, CDR1 is SEHNR and CDR2 is FQNEAQ (reference sequence). The CDR3 is 12 amino acids. CDR3 DNA sequence: TGTGCCAGCAGCCGACTCCGGTCTGAAGCTTTCTTT. It yields the protein CASSRLRSEAFF. Full variable domain (outside the CDR3, taken from reference TRBV7-9 and TRBJ1-1): DTGVSQNPRHKITKRGQNVTFRCDPISEHNRLYWYRQTLGQGPEFLTYFQNEAQLEKSRLLSDRFSAERPKGSFSTLEIQRTEQGDSAMYLCASSRLRSEAFFGQGTRLTVV.

The chain links TRBV2 to TRBJ1-6; possibly TRBD1 for D (5 bases). The V and J ends lost 4 bases and 10 bases respectively, with 11 bases between them. The CDR3 contains 13 residues. The germline V gene encodes CDR1 SNHLY and CDR2 FYNNEI. The DNA for the CDR3 is TGTGCCAGCAGTGGACAGTCGAGGTCACCCCTCCACTTT. It specifies CASSGQSRSPLHF. Full variable domain (outside the CDR3, taken from reference TRBV2 and TRBJ1-6): EPEVTQTPSHQVTQMGQEVILRCVPISNHLYFYWYRQILGQKVEFLVSFYNNEISEKSEIFDDQFSVERPDGSNFTLKIRSTKLEDSAMYFCASSGQSRSPLHFGNGTRLTVT.

The chain employs TRBV6-5 and TRBJ2-7, with D tentatively TRBD1 (7 bases). From germline, CDR1 is MNHEY and CDR2 SVGAGI. Trimming shortened V by 7 bases and J by 3 bases, and 19 bases separated the two germline ends. The CDR3 covers 15 residues. The CDR3 sequence is CASTGGTATLYEQYF. Here the CDR3 DNA reads TGTGCCAGCACCGGAGGGACAGCGACGCTCTACGAGCAGTACTTC.

The rearrangement joins TRBV23-1 to TRBJ2-3; 7 bases line up with TRBD2. TRBV23-1 is placed among ORFs of uncertain function. The CDR3 extends over 16 amino acids. Trimming removed 0 bases from V and 2 bases from J; junction bases left unmatched: 5. The CDR3 reads CASSQSGGSPTDTQYF. The CDR3 region has the DNA TGCGCCAGCAGTCAATCGGGGGGGAGCCCCACAGATACGCAGTATTTT.

This clone has only a few counts. This sequence joins TRBV27 and TRBJ2-1; the match to TRBD1 covers 7 bases. Looked up from germline, CDR1 is MNHEY and CDR2 is SMNVEV (reference sequence). The length of the CDR3 is 16 residues. The J segment lost 3 bases and the V segment lost 5 bases, leaving 10 bases of the junction unmatched. CDR3 loop: CASSQGGGQIYNEQFF. The DNA of the CDR3 is TGTGCCAGCAGTCAGGGTGGGGGACAGATCTACAATGAGCAGTTCTTC.

This chain connects TRBV4-2 to TRBJ2-7; D not certain. The CDR3 covers 15 residues. V lost 0 bases to trimming and J lost 0 bases, with 9 bases between them. Germline V gene sequence: CDR1 LGHNA, CDR2 YNFKEQ. Here the CDR3 reads CASSQDGTRSYEQYF. CDR3 sequence (DNA): TGTGCCAGCAGCCAAGATGGCACCCGCTCCTACGAGCAGTACTTC.

DNA of the CDR3: TGTGCCAGCAGTCCGACCCGGGGGGGGAATCAGCCCCAGCATTTT. This encodes CASSPTRGGNQPQHF. J is TRBJ1-5 and V is TRBV27; weak D call: TRBD1 (5 bases). The CDR3 totals 15 residues. The V gene's germline CDR1 is MNHEY and CDR2 SMNVEV (reference sequence). V was clipped by 5 bases and J by 4 bases, with 15 bases between them.

The gene calls are TRBV5-5 and TRBJ1-3; maybe TRBD1 (5 bases). The germline gives CDR1 SGHKS, CDR2 YYEKEE (reference sequence). The CDR3 contains 13 residues. The V and J ends lost 4 bases and 4 bases respectively, with 9 bases between them. CDR3 sequence reads: CASSLDSGNTIYF. The DNA of the CDR3 is TGTGCCAGCAGCCTAGACAGCGGAAACACCATATATTTT.

This sequence joins TRBV11-2 and TRBJ2-5, with 7 bases that match TRBD2. The V gene's germline CDR1 is SGHAT and CDR2 FQNNGV. This CDR3 has 15 amino acids. The V and J ends lost 6 bases and 2 bases, in that order; junction bases with no gene match: 9. The CDR3 region is CASSRTGLGQETQYF. The CDR3 bases are TGTGCCAGCAGTCGTACCGGACTAGGGCAAGAGACCCAGTACTTC.

This clone was found a few times. V gene TRBV11-2 combines with J gene TRBJ1-2, with D possibly being TRBD1 (6 bases). Germline lookup yields CDR1 SGHAT and CDR2 FQNNGV. The V and J ends lost 5 bases and 7 bases respectively, with 17 bases between them. The length of the CDR3 is 14 residues. CDR3 protein: CASSAGTLSPGYTF. DNA for the CDR3: TGTGCCAGCAGCGCCGGGACACTTTCTCCTGGCTACACCTTC.

The chain carries TRBV19 and TRBJ2-7, with 8 positions matching TRBD2. Germline loops: CDR1 LNHDA, CDR2 SQIVND (reference sequence). J was trimmed by 0 bases and V by 5 bases; bases with no gene match: 3. CDR3 length equals 14 residues. CDR3 sequence: CASSAGLVSYEQYF. The CDR3 DNA is TGTGCCAGTAGTGCGGGACTAGTCTCCTACGAGCAGTACTTC.

The V call is TRBV2, the J call TRBJ2-2, with D maybe TRBD2 (7 bases). Trimming took 7 bases from V and 7 from J, leaving 16 bases between them. Germline values: CDR1 SNHLY, CDR2 FYNNEI. This CDR3 region has 14 residues. The CDR3 sequence is CASIPGGWDGELFF. DNA for the CDR3: TGTGCCAGCATCCCGGGGGGCTGGGACGGGGAGCTGTTTTTT.

This chain joins TRBV6-4 and TRBJ2-3; 10 positions agree with TRBD1. Germline trimming cut 8 bases from V and 3 bases from J; bases unmatched to any gene: 11. From germline, CDR1 is MRHNA and CDR2 SNTAGT. There are 16 residues in the CDR3. CDR3 sequence (DNA): TGTGCCAGCCACCTCTCGACAGGGGGCAGGACAGATACGCAGTATTTT. Protein product: CASHLSTGGRTDTQYF.

V gene TRBV18 combines with J gene TRBJ2-7; 8 bases map to TRBD2. Germline CDR1 KGHSH, CDR2 LQKENI. Unmatched junction bases numbered 7, after V lost 3 bases and J lost 3 bases. The CDR3 has 15 amino acids. This chain's CDR3 is CASSPRAGVRYEQYF. The CDR3 DNA follows: TGTGCCAGCTCACCGAGAGCGGGGGTCCGCTACGAGCAGTACTTC.

V gene TRBV28 combines with J gene TRBJ2-5, with D uncertain. V gave up 3 bases and J gave up 5 bases, with 16 bases separating them. From germline, CDR1 is MDHEN and CDR2 SYDVKM. The CDR3 covers 15 residues. CDR3 sequence (DNA): TGTGCCAGCAGTTTTGTTGGTCCGACGAGGGAGACCCAGTACTTC. It yields the protein CASSFVGPTRETQYF.

The gene calls are TRBV30 and TRBJ2-3; no firm D call. The V end lost 1 base, the J end lost 0 bases, and 5 bases lay between the germline ends. Germline V gene lookup returns CDR1 GTSNPN and CDR2 SVGIG (reference sequence). The CDR3 has 13 amino acids. In DNA, the CDR3 is TGTGCCTGGAGTGCTCCTAGCACAGATACGCAGTATTTT. Amino acid sequence: CAWSAPSTDTQYF.

The chain recombines TRBV28 with TRBJ2-2, with D maybe TRBD1 (5 bases). This CDR3 is 15 amino acids long. CDR1 is MDHEN, CDR2 SYDVKM, per germline. V gave up 6 bases and J gave up 2 bases, with 13 bases separating them. In DNA form, the CDR3 reads TGTGCCAGCAGCCGACCGACAGCTAACACCGGGGAGCTGTTTTTT. The encoded protein is CASSRPTANTGELFF.

The rearrangement joins TRBV5-4 to TRBJ2-7, with D unclear. This CDR3 is 12 amino acids long. The ends were cut back, 8 bases at V and 0 bases at J, with 9 bases in the middle. The germline gives CDR1 SGHNT, CDR2 YYREEE (reference sequence). The CDR3 region has the DNA TGTGCCAGTGGGCCGAGCTCCTACGAGCAGTACTTC. It specifies CASGPSSYEQYF.

The CDR3 bases are TGTGCCAGCAGTCAATGGACAGGTCAGAGCAATCAGCCCCAGCATTTT. It codes for CASSQWTGQSNQPQHF. The J gene is TRBJ1-5, the V gene TRBV27; 7 positions agree with TRBD1. CDR3 length equals 16 residues. V gave up 5 bases and J gave up 1 base; unmatched junction bases: 8. CDR1 is MNHEY and CDR2 is SMNVEV in the germline V gene (reference sequence).

In this sample, this clone turned up a few times. This chain joins TRBV7-8 and TRBJ2-1; 7 bases line up with TRBD2. Germline CDR1 SGHVS, CDR2 FQNEAQ. V lost 7 bases and J lost 1; bases outside the gene matches: 1. The CDR3 is made up of 13 amino acids. This chain's CDR3 is CASKLASYNEQFF. The CDR3 DNA reads as TGTGCCAGCAAACTAGCGTCCTACAATGAGCAGTTCTTC.